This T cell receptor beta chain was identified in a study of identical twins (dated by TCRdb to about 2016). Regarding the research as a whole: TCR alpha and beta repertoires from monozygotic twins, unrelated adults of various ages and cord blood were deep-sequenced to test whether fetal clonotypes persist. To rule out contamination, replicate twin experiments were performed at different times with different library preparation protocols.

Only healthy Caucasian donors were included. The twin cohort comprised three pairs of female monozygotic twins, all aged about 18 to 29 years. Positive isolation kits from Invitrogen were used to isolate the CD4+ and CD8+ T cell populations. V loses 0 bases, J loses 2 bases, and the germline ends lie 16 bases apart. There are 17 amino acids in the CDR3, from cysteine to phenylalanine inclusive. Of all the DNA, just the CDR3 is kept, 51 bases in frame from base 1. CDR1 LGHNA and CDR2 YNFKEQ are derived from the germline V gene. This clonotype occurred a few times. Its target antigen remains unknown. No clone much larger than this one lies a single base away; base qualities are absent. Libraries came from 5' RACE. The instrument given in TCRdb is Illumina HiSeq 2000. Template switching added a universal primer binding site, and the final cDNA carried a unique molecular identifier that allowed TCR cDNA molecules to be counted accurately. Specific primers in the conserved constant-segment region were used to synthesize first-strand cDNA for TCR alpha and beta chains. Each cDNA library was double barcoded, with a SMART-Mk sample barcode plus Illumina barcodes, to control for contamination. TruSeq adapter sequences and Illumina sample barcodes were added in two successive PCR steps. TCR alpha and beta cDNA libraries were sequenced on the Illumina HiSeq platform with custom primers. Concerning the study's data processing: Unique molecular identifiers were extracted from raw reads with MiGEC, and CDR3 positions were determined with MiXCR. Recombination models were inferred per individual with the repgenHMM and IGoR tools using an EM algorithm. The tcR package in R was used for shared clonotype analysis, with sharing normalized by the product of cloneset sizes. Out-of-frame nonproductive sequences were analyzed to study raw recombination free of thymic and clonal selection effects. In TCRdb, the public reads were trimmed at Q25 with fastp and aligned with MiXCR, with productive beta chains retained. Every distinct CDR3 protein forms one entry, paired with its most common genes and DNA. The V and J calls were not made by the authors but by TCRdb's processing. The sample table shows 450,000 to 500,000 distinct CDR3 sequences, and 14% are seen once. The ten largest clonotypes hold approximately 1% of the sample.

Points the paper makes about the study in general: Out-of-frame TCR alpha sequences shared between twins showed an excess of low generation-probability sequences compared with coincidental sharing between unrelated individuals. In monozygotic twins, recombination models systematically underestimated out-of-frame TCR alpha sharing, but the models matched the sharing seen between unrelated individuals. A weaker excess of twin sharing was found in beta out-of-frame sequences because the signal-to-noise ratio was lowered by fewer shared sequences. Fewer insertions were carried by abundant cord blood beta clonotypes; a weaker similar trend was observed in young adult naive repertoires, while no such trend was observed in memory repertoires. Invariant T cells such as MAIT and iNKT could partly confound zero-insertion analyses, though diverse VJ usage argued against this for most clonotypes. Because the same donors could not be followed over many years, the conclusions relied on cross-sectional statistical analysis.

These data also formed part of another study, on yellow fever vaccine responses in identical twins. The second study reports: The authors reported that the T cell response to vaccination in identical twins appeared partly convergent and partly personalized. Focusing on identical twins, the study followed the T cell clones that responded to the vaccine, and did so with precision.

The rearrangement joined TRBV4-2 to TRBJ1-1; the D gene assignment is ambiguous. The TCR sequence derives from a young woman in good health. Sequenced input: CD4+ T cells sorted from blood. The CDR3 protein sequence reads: CASSQDVSVLGNTEAFF. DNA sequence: TGTGCCAGCAGCCAAGATGTGTCCGTTTTAGGTAACACTGAAGCTTTCTTT.